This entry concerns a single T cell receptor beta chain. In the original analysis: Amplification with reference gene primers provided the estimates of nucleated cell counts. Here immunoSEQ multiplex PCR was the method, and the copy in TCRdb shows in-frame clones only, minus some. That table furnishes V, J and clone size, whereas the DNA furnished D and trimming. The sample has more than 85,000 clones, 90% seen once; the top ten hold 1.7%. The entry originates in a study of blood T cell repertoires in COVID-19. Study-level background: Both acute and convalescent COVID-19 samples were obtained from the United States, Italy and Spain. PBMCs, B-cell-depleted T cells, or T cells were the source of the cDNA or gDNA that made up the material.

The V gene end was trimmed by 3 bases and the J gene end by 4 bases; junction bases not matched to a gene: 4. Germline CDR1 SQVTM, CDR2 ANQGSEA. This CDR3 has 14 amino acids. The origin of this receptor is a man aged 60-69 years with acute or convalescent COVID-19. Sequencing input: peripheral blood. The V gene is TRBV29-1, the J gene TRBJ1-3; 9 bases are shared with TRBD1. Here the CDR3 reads CSVDGTGMGNTIYF. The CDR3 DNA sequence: TGCAGCGTTGATGGGACAGGGATGGGAAACACCATATATTTT. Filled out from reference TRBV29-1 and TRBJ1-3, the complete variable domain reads SAVISQKPSRDICQRGTSLTIQCQVDSQVTMMFWYRQQPGQSLTLIATANQGSEATYESGFVIDKFPISRPNLTFSTLTVSNMSPEDSSIYLCSVDGTGMGNTIYFGEGSWLTVV.